The following is a T cell receptor beta chain sequence with its context. As for treatment: around 19 received Ad26.COV2.S at low or high dose, single or two shots; several received placebo; per-sample allocation not given. Collection of the samples took place on day 63 after the first injection of vaccine or placebo. Profiling relied on immunoSEQ multiplex PCR, and the TCRdb table lists in-frame clones only, not all of them. The sample has 350,000 to 450,000 clones; 83% are singletons. The sample is drawn from a study of Ad26.COV2.S vaccination and SARS-CoV-2 variants. Deletions cut 0 bases from V and 2 bases from J, with 10 bases between. The CDR3 extends over 15 amino acids. Germline CDR1 is MNHNS and CDR2 is SASEGT.

The TCR was taken from a person between 18 and 60 years old who received the Ad26.COV2.S COVID-19 vaccine or a placebo. This chain connects TRBV6-1 to TRBJ1-1; D gene uncertain. Sequencing was performed on peripheral blood, taken in a trial of Ad26.COV2.S vaccine versus placebo. The CDR3 sequence: CASSEAGPVNTEAFF. CDR3 DNA sequence: TGTGCCAGCAGTGAAGCCGGGCCAGTCAACACTGAAGCTTTCTTT.